These T cell receptor beta chains were read from a single sample in a study of cytomegalovirus exposure and HLA in healthy donors. The repertoire was sequenced with immunoSEQ multiplex PCR; TCRdb's copy has only in-frame clones and lacks some. The sample lists approximately 70,000 clones; around three quarters were seen once. The sample was PBMCs. The receptors originated from a man aged 50 to 59 in good health and CMV-seronegative. CDR3s include the opening cysteine and the closing phenylalanine or tryptophan. The D gene is left open where the match is weak. Rows give clone size only sometimes, using once, few, many, or a class for an expanded clone.

d_call j_call clone_size v_call cdr3_aa cdr3_nt
. TRBJ1-1 once TRBV15 CATSLGQIGSWNTEAFF TGTGCCACCAGCCTAGGACAGATTGGGAGTTGGAACACTGAAGCTTTCTTT
. TRBJ1-4 . TRBV4-1 CASSQEARSTEKLFF TGCGCCAGCAGCCAAGAAGCGCGGAGTACAGAAAAACTGTTTTTT
. TRBJ1-2 . TRBV6-5 CASSYEGLFDYTF TGTGCCAGCAGTTACGAGGGTCTATTTGACTACACCTTC
. TRBJ2-3 . TRBV19 CASSTRRDYTDTQYF TGTGCCAGTAGTACTCGTCGAGACTACACAGATACGCAGTATTTT
. TRBJ1-6 . TRBV5-1 CASSLKTGSYNSPLHF TGCGCCAGCAGCTTAAAGACAGGCTCCTATAATTCACCCCTCCACTTT
. TRBJ1-1 . TRBV2 CASSGQVTEAFF TGTGCCAGCAGTGGACAGGTGACTGAAGCTTTCTTT
TRBD2 TRBJ2-2 . TRBV5-1 CASGIAGSTGELFF TGCGCCAGCGGAATAGCGGGAAGCACCGGGGAGCTGTTTTTT
. TRBJ2-1 once TRBV5-1 CASSLPSNEQFF TGCGCCAGCAGCTTGCCTAGCAATGAGCAGTTCTTC
. TRBJ1-1 . TRBV29-1 CSVEDSRGMKAFF TGCAGCGTTGAAGATTCCAGGGGAATGAAGGCTTTCTTT
. TRBJ2-7 few TRBV5-5 CASSFGLSGYEQYF TGTGCCAGCAGCTTCGGCCTTAGCGGTTACGAGCAGTACTTC
. TRBJ2-1 . TRBV5-5 CASSRWGDEQFF TGTGCCAGCAGCCGGTGGGGGGATGAGCAGTTCTTC
. TRBJ1-5 . TRBV4-2 CASSQEPRQINQPQHF TGTGCCAGCAGCCAAGAACCCCGACAGATTAATCAGCCCCAGCATTTT
. TRBJ1-1 . TRBV5-1 CASSLLGPNTEAFF TGCGCCAGCAGCTTGCTAGGCCCGAACACTGAAGCTTTCTTT
. TRBJ1-5 few TRBV2 CASRTSRQLNQPQHF TGTGCCAGCAGGACTTCTAGACAGCTTAATCAGCCCCAGCATTTT
TRBD1 TRBJ2-7 . TRBV2 CATGQGKNYEQYF TGTGCCACAGGACAGGGTAAGAATTACGAGCAGTACTTC
TRBD2 TRBJ2-7 . TRBV28 CASSLPGGPRNEQYF TGTGCCAGCAGTTTACCGGGAGGGCCAAGAAACGAGCAGTACTTC
. TRBJ1-5 . TRBV28 CASSSDRRSQPQHF TGTGCCAGCAGTTCGGACAGACGCTCTCAGCCCCAGCATTTT
. TRBJ2-3 once TRBV27 CASSFHRLGTQYF TGTGCCAGCAGTTTCCACAGACTAGGCACGCAGTATTTT
TRBD1 TRBJ2-3 . TRBV5-1 CASSRRTGERTDTQYF TGCGCCAGCAGCCGAAGGACAGGGGAGCGTACAGATACGCAGTATTTT
TRBD1 TRBJ1-2 . TRBV5-1 CASSEPGQGAGGYTF TGCGCCAGCAGCGAGCCGGGACAGGGGGCGGGAGGCTACACCTTC
. TRBJ2-1 . TRBV10-1 CASSGYSSSYNEQFF TGCGCCAGCAGTGGATATTCCAGCTCCTACAATGAGCAGTTCTTC
TRBD2 TRBJ2-2 . TRBV2 CASLAGGTTGELFF TGTGCCAGCCTAGCGGGGGGCACGACCGGGGAGCTGTTTTTT
. TRBJ2-7 . TRBV30 CACAEQGSRQYF TGTGCCTGTGCCGAACAGGGCTCTAGGCAGTACTTC
. TRBJ1-1 . TRBV9 CASSPGAGFYSLNTEAFF TGTGCCAGCAGCCCCGGTGCAGGGTTCTATTCCCTGAACACTGAAGCTTTCTTT
TRBD1 TRBJ2-7 . TRBV19 CASSKDRASYEQYF TGTGCCAGTAGTAAGGACAGGGCCTCCTACGAGCAGTACTTC
. TRBJ2-7 . TRBV11-3 CASSRDRSYEQYF TGTGCCAGCAGCCGAGACAGGAGCTACGAGCAGTACTTC
TRBD2 TRBJ2-1 . TRBV7-6 CASRPSSGRPNEQFF TGTGCCAGCAGACCAAGTAGCGGGAGGCCCAATGAGCAGTTCTTC
. TRBJ2-7 . TRBV11-3 CASSLRGRAHEQYF TGTGCCAGCAGCTTGAGGGGGAGGGCGCACGAGCAGTACTTC
. TRBJ2-7 . TRBV29-1 CSVEGGTASYEQYF TGCAGCGTGGAGGGCGGGACGGCGTCCTACGAGCAGTACTTC
. TRBJ2-2 . TRBV2 CASSGVGGPSRTGELFF TGTGCCAGCAGTGGGGTCGGAGGCCCCTCGCGAACCGGGGAGCTGTTTTTT
. TRBJ2-7 . TRBV5-1 CASSPGQLYEQYF TGCGCCAGCAGCCCCGGACAGTTATACGAGCAGTACTTC
TRBD1 TRBJ1-6 . TRBV30 CAWSVGTVGAPPLHF TGTGCCTGGAGTGTTGGGACAGTGGGGGCACCACCCCTCCACTTT
. TRBJ1-5 . TRBV28 CASSLGRVGFQPQHF TGTGCCAGCAGTTTGGGCAGGGTTGGTTTTCAGCCCCAGCATTTT
. TRBJ2-7 . TRBV6-5 CASSGHTYEQYF TGTGCCAGCAGTGGACATACCTACGAGCAGTACTTC
TRBD1 TRBJ2-2 few TRBV9 CASSVLEGAHGGELFF TGTGCCAGCAGCGTTCTTGAGGGGGCTCACGGCGGGGAGCTGTTTTTT
TRBD2 TRBJ2-1 few TRBV29-1 CSVVGREGLEYLF TGCAGCGTTGTGGGGCGGGAGGGCCTGGAGTATCTCTTC
. TRBJ2-7 . TRBV6-5 CASSYSRGGAGYEQYF TGTGCCAGCAGTTACTCGAGGGGCGGGGCGGGGTACGAGCAGTACTTC
. TRBJ1-5 few TRBV7-9 CASSFEGNQPQHF TGTGCCAGCAGCTTTGAGGGCAATCAGCCCCAGCATTTT
. TRBJ2-1 . TRBV7-3 CASSPTGLGRREQFF TGTGCCAGCAGCCCTACCGGACTGGGCAGGAGGGAGCAGTTCTTC
. TRBJ2-5 few TRBV6-5 CASSYSGGREETQYF TGTGCCAGCAGTTACTCAGGGGGGAGGGAAGAGACCCAGTACTTC
. TRBJ2-6 . TRBV9 CASSVATGNSGANVLTF TGTGCCAGCAGCGTCGCCACAGGGAACTCTGGGGCCAACGTCCTGACTTTC
. TRBJ1-2 once TRBV27 CASSFISGYGGYTF TGTGCCAGCAGTTTTATCTCAGGGTATGGTGGCTACACCTTC
. TRBJ2-7 . TRBV6-1 CASSAFSAMDEQYF TGTGCCAGCAGTGCATTTAGCGCGATGGACGAGCAGTACTTC
. TRBJ2-2 . TRBV5-4 CASSLYPELNTGELFF TGTGCCAGCAGCCTTTACCCGGAGTTAAACACCGGGGAGCTGTTTTTT
TRBD2 TRBJ2-2 few TRBV29-1 CSVGRTSGRRRLGGELFF TGCAGCGTGGGTCGGACTAGCGGGAGGAGACGGTTAGGCGGGGAGCTGTTTTTT
TRBD1 TRBJ1-4 few TRBV5-5 CASSSRQGVTGKLFF TGTGCCAGCAGCTCAAGACAGGGGGTAACCGGAAAACTGTTTTTT
. TRBJ1-1 few TRBV25-1 CASSEVKGGTEAFF TGTGCCAGCAGTGAAGTAAAGGGAGGCACTGAAGCTTTCTTT
TRBD2 TRBJ2-7 . TRBV11-2 CASTPGSGIYEQYF TGTGCCAGCACTCCGGGAAGCGGGATCTACGAGCAGTACTTC
TRBD1 TRBJ1-4 . TRBV5-1 CASRTGQPNEKLFF TGCGCCAGCAGGACGGGACAGCCTAATGAAAAACTGTTTTTT
. TRBJ1-1 . TRBV2 CASSEQMHTEAFF TGTGCCAGCAGTGAACAGATGCACACTGAAGCTTTCTTT
TRBD1 TRBJ1-5 . TRBV7-9 CASSLELTGGSNQPQHF TGTGCCAGCAGCTTAGAGTTGACAGGGGGCAGCAATCAGCCCCAGCATTTT
TRBD1 TRBJ2-6 few TRBV28 CASSPQGVYSGANVLTF TGTGCCAGCTCCCCTCAGGGGGTGTACTCTGGGGCCAACGTCCTGACTTTC
TRBD1 TRBJ2-7 . TRBV6-1 CASSEQGTGPPEQYF TGTGCCAGCAGTGAACAAGGGACAGGGCCTCCTGAGCAGTACTTC